These 30 T cell receptor beta chains share one sample of origin, sequenced in a study of T-cell memory formation after mild COVID-19 (dated by TCRdb to the early 2020s). Library preparation used 5' RACE. Sequencing was carried out with an Illumina NovaSeq 6000. Using fastp trimming at Q25 and MiXCR clonotype assembly, TCRdb reanalyzed the public sequencing data and kept in-frame beta chains. Each entry is one CDR3 protein sequence, shown with its most common DNA and genes. The table for this sample lists more than 250,000 distinct CDR3 sequences; 15% to 20% of them were counted only once. Roughly a fifth of the sample lies in the top ten. Sample: PBMCs or a T cell subset sorted from them (not recorded which). Receptors were obtained from a man aged 18-30 years who had mild COVID-19 (a few samples of this study predate the infection). The sample titles of this study are shuffled in the database, so cell type and time point are left out; the donor was told from shared clones.

This clonotype has more than one count but fewer than ten. The chain combines TRBV27 with TRBJ2-1; tentatively, D is TRBD2 (5 bases). CDR1 and CDR2 (germline): MNHEY, SMNVEV (reference sequence). V lost 2 bases to trimming and J lost 6 bases, with 8 bases between them. The CDR3 spans 13 residues. CDR3 DNA: TGTGCCAGCAGTTTAGGAGGTATCAATGAGCAGTTCTTC. Encoded protein: CASSLGGINEQFF.

V is TRBV19 and J is TRBJ2-1; TRBD2 might be the D (6 bases). Trimming shortened V by 7 bases and J by 4 bases, and 11 bases separated the two germline ends. From germline, CDR1 is LNHDA and CDR2 SQIVND (reference sequence). This CDR3 is 13 amino acids long. The CDR3 sequence is CASTLGGYNEQFF. The CDR3 nucleotides read TGTGCCAGTACCTTGGGAGGATACAATGAGCAGTTCTTC.

The chain carries TRBV6-1 and TRBJ2-5, with D hard to call. The CDR3 has 10 amino acids. Germline CDR1 is MNHNS and CDR2 is SASEGT. Trimming stripped 7 bases from V and 5 bases from J, with 5 bases between. DNA for the CDR3: TGTGCCAGCAAATACGAGACCCAGTACTTC. This codes for CASKYETQYF.

The rearrangement joins TRBV2 to TRBJ1-6; 9 bases are a match to TRBD1. V trimming: 6 bases; J trimming: 9 bases; junction bases outside the gene matches: 12. The CDR3 contains 16 residues. Germline assignment: CDR1 SNHLY and CDR2 FYNNEI. The CDR3 here is CASRMGQGRRGSPLHF. Here the CDR3 DNA reads TGTGCCAGCAGAATGGGACAGGGCAGGCGGGGTTCACCCCTCCACTTT. Full variable domain (missing parts from reference TRBV2 and TRBJ1-6): EPEVTQTPSHQVTQMGQEVILRCVPISNHLYFYWYRQILGQKVEFLVSFYNNEISEKSEIFDDQFSVERPDGSNFTLKIRSTKLEDSAMYFCASRMGQGRRGSPLHFGNGTRLTVT.

This clonotype appeared a few times. This chain connects TRBV29-1 to TRBJ1-1; tentative D call: TRBD1 (5 bases). Per germline, CDR1 SQVTM and CDR2 ANQGSEA. CDR3 length: 13 amino acids. The ends were cut back, 7 bases at V and 0 bases at J, with 12 bases in the middle. The chain's CDR3 is CSETRGMNTEAFF. CDR3 nucleotides: TGCAGCGAGACAAGGGGCATGAACACTGAAGCTTTCTTT.

Only a few counts were recorded for this clonotype. The chain combines TRBV7-6 with TRBJ2-5; D perhaps matches TRBD2 (7 bases). CDR3 length equals 15 residues. Per germline, CDR1 SGHVS and CDR2 FNYEAQ. V gave up 10 bases and J gave up 5 bases, with 23 bases separating them. CDR3 nucleotides: TGTGCCACTACCTTTGTTTGGGGGGGCACGGAGACCCAGTACTTC. Translated: CATTFVWGGTETQYF.

The rearrangement joins TRBV7-2 to TRBJ2-1; D is unresolved. Germline values: CDR1 SGHTA, CDR2 FQGNSA. Trimming shortened V by 2 bases and J by 7 bases, and 6 bases separated the two germline ends. The CDR3 length is 12 residues. The CDR3 region has the DNA TGTGCCAGCAGCTTATACCCTAATGAGCAGTTCTTC. Translating it yields CASSLYPNEQFF.

This rearrangement joins TRBV28 to TRBJ2-7; TRBD1 might be the D (6 bases). Trimming removed 5 bases from V and 4 bases from J, with 12 bases in between. The CDR3 has 13 residues. The germline gives CDR1 MDHEN, CDR2 SYDVKM. Written as DNA, the CDR3 is TGTGCCAGCAGTGCCGGGACACGGTACGAGCAGTACGTC. Its translation is CASSAGTRYEQYV.

V gene TRBV7-9 combines with J gene TRBJ2-7; no clear D gene. Germline V gene lookup returns CDR1 SEHNR and CDR2 FQNEAQ (reference sequence). V lost 3 bases to trimming and J lost 4 bases, with 7 bases between them. The length of the CDR3 is 12 residues. The CDR3 DNA reads as TGTGCCAGCAGCTTCGAGGTATACGAGCAGTACTTC. Its protein is CASSFEVYEQYF.

The CDR3 sequence is CSGGQGSGANVLTF. The DNA for the CDR3 is TGCAGTGGGGGTCAGGGCTCTGGGGCCAACGTCCTGACTTTC. The chain employs TRBV20-1 and TRBJ2-6; weak D call: TRBD1 (5 bases). Deletions cut 7 bases from V and 0 bases from J, with 10 bases between. Germline-derived CDR1 and CDR2 are DFQATT and SNEGSKA (reference sequence). The CDR3 has 14 amino acids.

There are many counts of this clonotype. The chain employs TRBV15 and TRBJ2-3; 8 bases match TRBD2. Trimming removed 3 bases from V and 1 base from J; junction bases left unmatched: 3. The CDR3 contains 15 residues. CDR1 is LNHNV, CDR2 YYDKDF, per germline (reference sequence). CDR3 amino acids: CATSRTSVGTDTQYF. The DNA of the CDR3 is TGTGCCACCAGCAGGACTAGCGTCGGCACAGATACGCAGTATTTT. Full variable domain (remainder filled in from reference TRBV15 and TRBJ2-3): DAMVIQNPRYQVTQFGKPVTLSCSQTLNHNVMYWYQQKSSQAPKLLFHYYDKDFNNEADTPDNFQSRRPNTSFCFLDIRSPGLGDTAMYLCATSRTSVGTDTQYFGPGTRLTVL.

This chain uses TRBV11-2 with TRBJ2-3; D is perhaps TRBD1 (5 bases). The ends were cut back, 7 bases at V and 1 base at J, with 12 bases in the middle. Germline values: CDR1 SGHAT, CDR2 FQNNGV. The CDR3 is 14 amino acids. The CDR3: CASTRAPRTDTQYF. CDR3 coding DNA: TGTGCCAGCACCAGGGCTCCGCGCACAGATACGCAGTATTTT.

The rearrangement links TRBV7-9 to TRBJ1-5, with D unresolved. The length of the CDR3 is 15 residues. V lost 1 base and J lost 2, with 9 bases in between. Germline V CDR1 and CDR2: SEHNR, FQNEAQ (reference sequence). The DNA for the CDR3 is TGTGCCAGCAGCTTAGATGGGGAAGGCAATCAGCCCCAGCATTTT. It yields the protein CASSLDGEGNQPQHF.

This clonotype has more than one count but fewer than ten. CDR3 region: CASSRDRWNTEAFF. The CDR3, as DNA: TGTGCCAGCAGCCGGGACAGGTGGAACACTGAAGCTTTCTTT. This chain joins TRBV6-2 or TRBV6-3 and TRBJ1-1, with 8 bases matching TRBD1. Trimming took 6 bases from V and 1 from J; bases not matched to a gene: 4. The germline V gene has CDR1 MNHEY and CDR2 SVGEGT. The CDR3 consists of 14 residues.

The chain recombines TRBV20-1 with TRBJ1-3, with 8 bases that match TRBD1. Germline loops: CDR1 DFQATT, CDR2 SNEGSKA (reference sequence). The CDR3 extends over 14 amino acids. Unmatched junction bases numbered 4, after V lost 3 bases and J lost 3 bases. Written as DNA, the CDR3 is TGCAGTGCTAGGGACAGGGAGTATGGAAACACCATATATTTT. It codes for CSARDREYGNTIYF.

The genes are TRBV6-5 and TRBJ2-3; possible D gene TRBD2, 5 bases. CDR1 and CDR2 (germline): MNHEY, SVGAGI. The length of the CDR3 is 11 residues. V shed 2 bases and J shed 11 bases, with 8 bases lying between them. In DNA form, the CDR3 reads TGTGCCAGCAGTTACATCGGGATGCAGTATTTT. It is translated as CASSYIGMQYF.

The chain is built from TRBV7-9 and TRBJ2-5; D is unresolved. There are 14 residues in the CDR3. Trimming cost V 1 base and J 5 bases, with 11 bases left between them. Germline CDR1 is SEHNR and CDR2 is FQNEAQ (reference sequence). CDR3 sequence: CASSLVWTDETQYF. The CDR3 nucleotides read TGTGCCAGCAGCTTAGTATGGACGGACGAGACCCAGTACTTC.

This clonotype has a handful of counts. The chain carries TRBV6-5 and TRBJ1-1, with a possible D match to TRBD1 (5 bases). Germline values: CDR1 MNHEY, CDR2 SVGAGI. The V end lost 0 bases, the J end lost 0 bases, and 20 bases lay between the germline ends. There are 19 residues in the CDR3. The CDR3 DNA follows: TGTGCCAGCAGTTACTCGGGGGGGATCGGCGGGAGAATGAACACTGAAGCTTTCTTT. This encodes CASSYSGGIGGRMNTEAFF.

There are many counts of this clonotype. The chain has TRBV5-1 and TRBJ2-3; TRBD1 matches 9 bases. CDR1 is SGHRS and CDR2 is YFSETQ in the germline V gene. CDR3 length: 16 amino acids. V lost 1 base to trimming and J lost 6 bases; unmatched junction nucleotides: 9. The CDR3 nucleotides are TGCGCCAGCAGCTTGTCCCCCACAGGGGGCTGGGATACGCAGTATTTT. Its translation is CASSLSPTGGWDTQYF.

This clonotype has just a few counts. This chain links TRBV7-2 with TRBJ1-2, with D maybe TRBD1 (6 bases). Germline CDR1 and CDR2: SGHTA and FQGNSA. The CDR3 runs to 15 residues. The V end lost 1 base, the J end lost 1 base, and 10 bases lay between the germline ends. CDR3 loop: CASSLGTEVNYGYTF. CDR3 sequence (DNA): TGTGCCAGCAGCTTAGGGACAGAAGTTAACTATGGCTACACCTTC.

The gene calls are TRBV7-8 and TRBJ1-6; a weak D match, TRBD1 (5 bases). CDR3 size: 13 residues. V lost 3 bases to trimming and J lost 7 bases, with 7 bases between them. Germline V gene data show CDR1 as SGHVS and CDR2 as FQNEAQ. The CDR3 region has the DNA TGTGCCAGCAGCTTGACAGCGAATTCACCCCTCCACTTT. This translates into CASSLTANSPLHF.

This clonotype was observed a handful of times. The chain combines TRBV20-1 with TRBJ2-7; 12 bases agree with TRBD2. Looked up from germline, CDR1 is DFQATT and CDR2 is SNEGSKA (reference sequence). Trimming cost V 3 bases and J 2 bases; bases outside gene matches: 5. This CDR3 is 15 amino acids long. The CDR3: CSASPLAGGPYEQYV. CDR3 bases: TGCAGTGCTAGTCCCCTAGCGGGGGGGCCCTACGAGCAGTACGTC.

This chain uses TRBV3-1 with TRBJ2-2; 10 bases align to TRBD1. The CDR3 is made up of 15 amino acids. The germline gives CDR1 LGHDT, CDR2 YNNKEL (reference sequence). Germline trimming cut 6 bases from V and 6 bases from J; bases unmatched to any gene: 7. CDR3 in amino acids: CASSRQGAPAGELFF. Written as DNA, the CDR3 is TGTGCCAGCAGTCGACAGGGGGCGCCGGCCGGGGAGCTGTTTTTT.

This clonotype was seen ten or more times. This chain joins TRBV5-1 and TRBJ2-2; no clear D gene. Between the trimmed V and J ends, which lost 4 bases and 5 bases, there was a span of 9 bases. This CDR3 has 13 residues. The V gene's germline CDR1 is SGHRS and CDR2 YFSETQ. For the CDR3, the DNA is TGCGCCAGCAGCCCCCCCGCTACCGGGGAGCTGTTTTTT. This translates into CASSPPATGELFF.

This clonotype was counted between two and nine times. This chain joins TRBV5-1 and TRBJ2-5; either TRBD1 or TRBD2 may supply D (5 bases each). Per the germline V gene, CDR1 is SGHRS and CDR2 is YFSETQ. CDR3 size: 14 residues. V was clipped by 5 bases and J by 4 bases, with 15 bases between them. CDR3 in amino acids: CASREWDQVETQYF. CDR3 in DNA: TGCGCCAGCAGGGAGTGGGACCAAGTAGAGACCCAGTACTTC.

The chain is built from TRBV4-3 and TRBJ1-6; D gene unclear. Germline CDR1 reads LGHNA; CDR2 reads YSLEER. The V end was cut by 0 bases, the J end by 0 bases, with 12 bases between. The length of the CDR3 is 18 residues. Here the CDR3 reads CASSQDLLGSSYNSPLHF. CDR3 bases: TGCGCCAGCAGCCAAGATCTCCTGGGGAGCTCCTATAATTCACCCCTCCACTTT.

CDR3 region: CASSQDSGVGADNEQFF. CDR3 DNA: TGCGCCAGCAGCCAAGACTCCGGGGTAGGGGCGGACAATGAGCAGTTCTTC. The chain couples TRBV4-1 to TRBJ2-1; either TRBD1 or TRBD2 may supply D (5 bases each). CDR3 length: 17 residues. Germline V CDR1 and CDR2: MGHRA, YSYEKL. V was clipped by 0 bases and J by 5 bases, with 17 bases between them.

The chain uses TRBV4-3 and TRBJ1-2, with D possibly TRBD1 on 5 matching bases. CDR1 is LGHNA, CDR2 YSLEER, per germline. The CDR3 covers 14 residues. Trimming shortened V by 8 bases and J by 4 bases, and 17 bases separated the two germline ends. CDR3 loop: CASSREQEGYGYTF. The CDR3 nucleotides are TGCGCCAGCTCAAGGGAACAGGAGGGCTATGGCTACACCTTC.

This clonotype was seen a few times. In DNA, the CDR3 is TGTGCCAGCAGTTTAGCGCGAGGGCATTCACCCCTCCACTTT. This gives the protein CASSLARGHSPLHF. The rearrangement uses TRBV12-3 or TRBV12-4 and TRBJ1-6, with D unresolved. There are 14 residues in the CDR3. V was shortened by 0 bases and J by 8 bases, with 8 bases between the two germline ends.

This sequence joins TRBV7-9 and TRBJ2-5, with 8 bases aligning to TRBD1. Germline loops: CDR1 SEHNR, CDR2 FQNEAQ (reference sequence). The CDR3 is 14 amino acids. V lost 3 bases, J lost 0 bases, and 0 bases stayed unmatched. The CDR3 DNA is TGTGCCAGCAGCTTGGACAGGGACCAAGAGACCCAGTACTTC. It is translated as CASSLDRDQETQYF.